This passage covers 2 T cell receptor beta chains from one sample sequenced in a study of blood T cell repertoires in COVID-19. Sequencing was performed with immunoSEQ multiplex PCR; in TCRdb, only in-frame clones are kept and a portion is missing. The repertoire holds about 260,000 clones, with approximately 86% as singletons. Sequencing was done on a sample of peripheral blood. Source of these receptors: a man between 40 and 49 years old who had recovered from COVID-19.

The CDR3 is CASSFTGNYGYTF. The DNA for the CDR3 is TGTGCCAGCAGCTTCACAGGGAACTATGGCTACACCTTC. The genes are TRBV13 and TRBJ1-2, with a tentative D call TRBD1 (6 bases). Germline V CDR1 and CDR2: PRHDT, FYEKMQ (reference sequence). This CDR3 comprises 13 residues. With 3 bases removed from V and 2 bases from J, the gap between germline ends came to 7 bases.

The chain joins TRBV6-2 or TRBV6-3 to TRBJ2-3, with D possibly matching TRBD2 (6 bases). Trimming cost V 5 bases and J 0 bases, with 12 bases left between them. CDR1 MNHEY and CDR2 SVGEGT come from the germline V gene. The CDR3 spans 15 residues. DNA for the CDR3: TGTGCCAGCAGTCCCGGGACTGGAAGCACAGATACGCAGTATTTT. Its translation: CASSPGTGSTDTQYF.